The clone carrying this TCR beta chain was recorded once. Antigen unknown. Axillary draining lymph nodes of breast cancer patients supplied the node samples. TCRdb reprocessed the multiplex PCR reads via MiXCR and lists one record per CDR3 protein. Here the sample spans roughly 120,000 distinct CDR3 sequences, about 20% being singletons. This sample is drawn from a study of breast tumors, draining lymph nodes, adjacent tissues. Study-wide results and limits: Compared with basal-like, luminal-like tumors shared significantly more repertoire with nontumor tissue. Tumor TCR diversity was below lymph nodes but above nontumor tissue. Tumor T cell lymph node origin was a supported hypothesis, not proven.

The CDR3 runs to 14 residues. Looked up from germline, CDR1 is SGHNT and CDR2 is YYREEE (reference sequence). V was shortened by 4 bases and J by 4 bases, with 14 bases between the two germline ends. The TCR comes from a female donor with breast cancer. Some clones in this sample may be carry-over from other donors' samples. This chain joins TRBV5-4 and TRBJ2-5, with D perhaps matching TRBD2 (7 bases). The specimen sequenced was axillary lymph node tissue. The chain's CDR3 is CASSVDGGRETQYF. In nucleotides, the CDR3 is TGTGCCAGCAGCGTTGACGGGGGGCGAGAGACCCAGTACTTC.